This T cell receptor beta chain appears in the sequencing data of a study of a mutant IDH1 vaccine in newly diagnosed glioma. Study at large: Vaccines were begun 4-6 weeks after radiotherapy alone, or with temozolomide cycles. Receipt of radiotherapy, temozolomide, or both preceded the study, and most received both.

The CDR3 sequence is 13 residues long. Germline V gene lookup returns CDR1 LNHDA and CDR2 SQIVND (reference sequence). V shed 7 bases and J 9 bases; nucleotides not matched to a gene: 7. Remarks on this clone: Antigen unknown.

Method: immunoSEQ multiplex PCR; TCRdb's copy keeps in-frame clones and lacks some. The sample lists fewer than 85,000 clones, approximately 75% occurring once. Time point reported: week 47, end of study. Doses consisted of 300 ug of mutant IDH1 20-mer peptide each, paired with topical imiquimod. The gene calls are TRBV19 and TRBJ2-1; 9 nucleotides match TRBD2. This clonotype originated in a middle-aged man with glioma. The material was PBMCs, obtained from a glioma patient whose treatment included an IDH1 peptide vaccine. CDR3 sequence: CASIGAGGVEQFF. Here the CDR3 DNA reads TGTGCCAGTATCGGGGCGGGAGGGGTTGAGCAGTTCTTC.